This T cell receptor (beta chain) was documented in a study of shared clonotypes between healthy human individuals (dated by TCRdb to the early 2020s). The study in broad terms: The cohort comprised a couple of women and a few men aged 18 to 49 years. For each donor, CD4 naive and CD4 memory were each run on three plates, CD8 naive on two plates, and CD8 memory on one plate. To estimate repertoire size and how much clonotype sharing occurs between individuals, the study deeply sequenced the blood TCR repertoires of roughly 5 healthy adults. To increase sequencing depth and limit assay-specific biases, different laboratories used diverse techniques to prepare libraries and sequence TCR repertoires. Leukapheresis yielded between about 0.9 and 8.9 billion PBMCs per donor.

Including cysteine and phenylalanine, the CDR3 has 15 amino acids. The read is trimmed to its CDR3 DNA, 45 bases read in frame from base 1. V has 3 bases trimmed and J has 5 bases trimmed; junction bases matching no gene number 6. Via the germline V gene, CDR1 is MNHEY and CDR2 SVGAGI. For the CD8 naive samples, CD45RO-negative cells were positively selected for CCR7, yielding a CD45RA+CCR7+ population from which TemRA cells were excluded. The donors were healthy, HIV-negative adults with no recently reported acute infections or vaccinations. Every donor was a Caucasian adult residing in Nashville, Tennessee, USA. After blood collection by leukapheresis, PBMCs were isolated using Ficoll-Histopaque density gradient centrifugation and then cryopreserved in the vapor phase of liquid nitrogen. Analytical flow cytometry was used to check the purity and quantity of every magnetically sorted T cell population. From each sorted fraction, genomic DNA was isolated and quantified by UV absorbance on a Nanodrop 2000c.

Using the deep immunoSEQ assay, multiplex PCR amplified TCR CDR3 regions from genomic DNA. For each cell subset, the extracted genomic DNA was distributed evenly across all wells of several immunoSEQ 96-well plates, and each plate served as one replicate. Each replicate PCR for sorted subsets received around 0.2 ug genomic DNA, equal to roughly 30,000 T cell genomes. Purified libraries were quantified with a Qubit 3.0 fluorometer, sized on a Bioanalyzer 2100, and re-quantified with the KAPA Library Quantification kit. Every immunoSEQ 96-well plate was sequenced on a separate single-read 150-cycle Illumina NextSeq 550 flow cell. Under the source paper's analysis protocol: Because the immunoSEQ output held only junctional sequences and lacked quality scores, the filtering could not match the filtering applied to full-length reads. To assign V/J genes and CDR3, sequences were annotated using PyIR, a Python wrapper for IgBLAST v1.9, with IMGT germline references. Any read was removed if the V/J assignment was weak (E-value above 1e-6), the CDR3 was missing, or the read contained stop codons, out-of-frame junctions, or ambiguous translated residues. A V3J clonotype was defined by an identical inferred V gene, J gene, and CDR3 amino acid sequence. Percentage overlap between repertoires was computed as shared unique clonotypes divided by the size of the smaller repertoire. Three approaches were used to assess repertoire richness: RTK rarefaction, the Chao1 estimator, and Recon v2.1 estimates of unobserved clonotypes. Generation probabilities were computed with OLGA for all TCRbeta clonotypes obtained by the gDNA method from a few donors. The clones in this table, taken by TCRdb from immuneACCESS, are in-frame only. Not every clone is retained; where verified, under half of the shortfall comes from an unresolved V gene, and the cause of the rest is unknown. V, J and clone size were drawn from that table, and D and trimming were deduced from the DNA. For this sample the table gives a few million clones, of which just over 90% were detected only once. The ten largest clones add up to 1.5% to 2% of the sample.

Findings and caveats that apply to the study as a whole: Based on pairwise subsampling, the degree of clonotype sharing among donors was expected to be affected by sequencing depth. Because the study included only a small number of donors, the genetic and exposure-history diversity represented was limited. Naive subsets generally had larger estimated clonotype richness than memory subsets did. When a few donors were compared, the shared fraction of clonotypes was around 5% for naive CD4, approximately 3.3% for naive CD8, 2.3% for memory CD4, and under 0.5% for memory CD8. Sampling was limited to blood, and TCR repertoires in tissue likely differ from TCR repertoires in blood. Clonotypes shared by all four sorted-subset donors showed higher generation probabilities than non-shared clonotypes. Incomplete sequencing was indicated by rarefaction of sorted-subset datasets, despite the large sequencing depth.

About this clone: Its specific antigen is unknown. No base quality values were provided; no much bigger clone lies one nucleotide off.

The specimen sequenced was naive CD8+ T cells from PBMCs. The cell subset or site label for this specimen denotes: CD45RA+CCR7+. The rearranged segments are TRBV6-5 and TRBJ2-3, with 9 bases aligning to TRBD1. This sequence originates from a man younger than 30 in good health. Some clones in this sample may be carry-over from other donors' samples. The CDR3 corresponds to CASSYGDREGDTQYF. In nucleotide form, the sequence is TGTGCCAGCAGTTATGGGGACAGGGAGGGAGATACGCAGTATTTT.